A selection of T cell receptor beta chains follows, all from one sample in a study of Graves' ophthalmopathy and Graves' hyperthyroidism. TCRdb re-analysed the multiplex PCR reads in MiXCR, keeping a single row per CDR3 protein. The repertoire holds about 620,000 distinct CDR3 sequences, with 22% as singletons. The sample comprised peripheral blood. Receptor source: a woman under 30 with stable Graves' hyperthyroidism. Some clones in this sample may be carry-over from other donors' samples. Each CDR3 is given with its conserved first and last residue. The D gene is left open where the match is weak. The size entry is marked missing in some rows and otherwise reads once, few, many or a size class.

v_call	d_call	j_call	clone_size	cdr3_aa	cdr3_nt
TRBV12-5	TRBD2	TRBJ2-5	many	CASGAGGILETQYF	TGTGCTAGTGGTGCGGGGGGGATCTTAGAGACCCAGTACTTC
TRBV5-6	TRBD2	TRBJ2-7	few	CASSLFRGSYEQYF	TGTGCCAGCAGCTTGTTTCGCGGGAGCTACGAGCAGTACTTC
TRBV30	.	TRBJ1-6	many	CAWSTRTWNSYNSPLHF	TGTGCCTGGAGCACCCGGACCTGGAACTCCTATAATTCACCCCTCCACTTT
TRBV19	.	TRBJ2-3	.	CASRSENTDTQYF	TGTGCCAGTAGATCAGAGAACACAGATACGCAGTATTTT
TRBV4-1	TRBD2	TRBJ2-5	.	CASSRGLAGYQETQYF	TGCGCCAGCAGCCGAGGACTAGCTGGTTACCAAGAGACCCAGTACTTC
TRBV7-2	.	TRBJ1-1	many	CASSFAEWTEAFF	TGTGCCAGCAGCTTTGCAGAATGGACTGAAGCTTTCTTT
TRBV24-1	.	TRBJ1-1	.	CATTSGRGTEAFF	TGTGCCACCACCTCCGGTCGCGGCACTGAAGCTTTCTTT
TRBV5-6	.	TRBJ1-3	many	CASSLVGYGNTIYF	TGTGCCAGCAGCTTGGTGGGTTACGGAAACACCATATATTTT
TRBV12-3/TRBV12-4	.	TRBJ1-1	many	CASSRTPEGHTEAFF	TGTGCCAGCAGCCGGACCCCCGAGGGTCACACTGAAGCTTTCTTT
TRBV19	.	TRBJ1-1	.	CASKLASSNTEAFF	TGTGCCAGTAAGCTGGCCAGTTCGAACACTGAAGCTTTCTTT
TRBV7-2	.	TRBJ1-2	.	CASSTGTGTDGYTF	TGTGCCAGCAGCACGGGGACCGGGACGGATGGCTACACCTTC
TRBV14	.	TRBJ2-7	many	CASSQDLGPGLVSYEQYF	TGTGCCAGCAGCCAAGATCTCGGACCCGGACTGGTCTCCTACGAGCAGTACTTC
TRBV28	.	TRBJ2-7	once	CASCVRGFGYEQYF	TGTGCCAGCTGTGTAAGGGGGTTCGGATACGAGCAGTACTTC
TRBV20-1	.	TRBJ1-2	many	CSARIPTGERNNYGYTF	TGCAGTGCTAGGATCCCGACAGGAGAACGTAATAACTATGGCTACACCTTC
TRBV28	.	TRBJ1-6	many	CASSFGWPQVNSPLHF	TGTGCCAGCAGTTTCGGGTGGCCACAAGTTAATTCACCCCTCCACTTT
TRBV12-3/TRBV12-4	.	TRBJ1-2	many	CASSRLGTNYGYTF	TGTGCCAGCAGCCGATTAGGAACTAACTATGGCTACACCTTC
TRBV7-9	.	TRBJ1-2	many	CASSLAQASNYGYTF	TGTGCCAGCAGCTTAGCACAGGCCTCTAACTATGGCTACACCTTC
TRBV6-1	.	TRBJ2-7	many	CASSETSYEQYF	TGTGCCAGCAGTGAGACGTCCTACGAGCAGTACTTC
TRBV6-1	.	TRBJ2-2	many	CASSERQGRVGELFF	TGTGCCAGCAGTGAGAGGCAGGGTAGAGTCGGGGAGCTGTTTTTT
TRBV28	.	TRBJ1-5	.	CASSSTGNPVSQPQHF	TGTGCCAGCAGCTCCACCGGGAATCCTGTTAGTCAGCCCCAGCATTTT
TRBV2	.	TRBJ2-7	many	CASSGEEQYF	TGTGCCAGCAGTGGAGAGGAGCAGTACTTC
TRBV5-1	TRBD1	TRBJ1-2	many	CASSRGRDRVNYGYTF	TGCGCCAGCAGCCGAGGACGAGACAGGGTGAACTATGGCTACACCTTC
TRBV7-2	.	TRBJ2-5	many	CASSRSPGETQYF	TGTGCCAGCAGCCGATCTCCCGGGGAGACCCAGTACTTC
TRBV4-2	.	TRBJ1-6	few	CASSQASVRLVFNSPLHF	TGTGCCAGCAGCCAAGCCTCCGTCAGGCTCGTTTTTAATTCACCCCTCCACTTT
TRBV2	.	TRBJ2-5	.	CASGLSGIQETQYF	TGTGCCAGCGGCTTGAGTGGAATCCAAGAGACCCAGTACTTC
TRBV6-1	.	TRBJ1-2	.	CASTPSGDYGYTF	TGTGCCAGCACCCCCTCGGGCGACTATGGCTACACCTTC
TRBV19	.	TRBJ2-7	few	CATSGTSGGEQYF	TGTGCCACCTCCGGGACATCTGGAGGCGAGCAGTACTTC
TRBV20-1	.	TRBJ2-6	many	CSATPGGSVLLSGANVLTF	TGCAGTGCAACCCCCGGGGGCTCAGTGCTTCTCTCTGGGGCCAACGTCCTGACTTTC
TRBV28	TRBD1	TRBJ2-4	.	CASSFSGTVLAKNIKYF	TGTGCCAGCAGTTTCTCAGGGACAGTTCTAGCCAAAAACATTAAGTACTTC
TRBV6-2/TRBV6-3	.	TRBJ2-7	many	CASSFGASRSYEQYF	TGTGCCAGCAGTTTCGGGGCCAGCAGGAGCTACGAGCAGTACTTC
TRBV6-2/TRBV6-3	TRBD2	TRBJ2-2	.	CASSYSPAGVEAGELFF	TGTGCCAGCAGTTATTCCCCAGCGGGGGTCGAGGCCGGGGAGCTGTTTTTT
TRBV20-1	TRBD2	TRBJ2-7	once	CSAPPKLEWLLAGGTPYEQYF	TGCAGTGCTCCACCCAAATTGGAGTGGTTGCTAGCGGGAGGGACCCCCTACGAGCAGTACTTC
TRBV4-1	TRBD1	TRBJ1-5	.	CASSPTGWNQPQHF	TGCGCCAGCAGCCCGACAGGGTGGAATCAGCCCCAGCATTTT
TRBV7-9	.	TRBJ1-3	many	CAEETVSGNTIYF	TGTGCGGAGGAGACAGTCTCTGGAAACACCATATATTTT
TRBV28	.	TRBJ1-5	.	CAISSSWPQHF	TGTGCCATCAGTTCCTCTTGGCCCCAGCATTTT
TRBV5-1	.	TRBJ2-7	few	CASSLSEFEQYF	TGCGCCAGCAGCTTGAGTGAGTTCGAGCAGTACTTC
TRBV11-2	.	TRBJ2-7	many	CASSQTSYGYEQYF	TGTGCCAGCAGCCAAACTAGCTATGGCTACGAGCAGTACTTC
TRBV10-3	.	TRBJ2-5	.	CAIAADRKETQYF	TGTGCCATCGCCGCAGACAGGAAAGAGACCCAGTACTTC
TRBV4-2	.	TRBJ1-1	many	CASSQDIRGSTEAFF	TGTGCCAGCAGCCAAGATATCCGAGGGAGTACTGAAGCTTTCTTT
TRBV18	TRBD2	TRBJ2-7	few	CASSPFATSGGAISEQYF	TGTGCCAGCTCACCATTTGCAACTAGCGGGGGGGCAATCTCCGAGCAGTACTTC
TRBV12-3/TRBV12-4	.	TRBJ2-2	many	CASSFYEPPTGELFF	TGTGCCAGCAGTTTTTACGAGCCCCCCACCGGGGAGCTGTTTTTT
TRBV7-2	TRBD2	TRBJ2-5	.	CASSLFPGGPEETQYF	TGTGCCAGCAGCTTATTTCCGGGGGGGCCGGAAGAGACCCAGTACTTC
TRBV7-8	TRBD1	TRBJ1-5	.	CASSFQGQRNQPQHF	TGTGCCAGCAGCTTCCAGGGACAGAGGAATCAGCCCCAGCATTTT
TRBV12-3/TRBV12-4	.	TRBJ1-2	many	CASSLGTRNGYTF	TGTGCCAGCAGTTTAGGTACAAGGAATGGCTACACCTTC
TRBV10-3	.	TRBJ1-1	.	CAITFDGRGDTEAFF	TGTGCCATCACCTTCGACGGTCGAGGAGACACTGAAGCTTTCTTT
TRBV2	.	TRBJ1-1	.	CASTAQGKETEAFF	TGTGCCAGCACGGCTCAGGGCAAGGAGACTGAAGCTTTCTTT
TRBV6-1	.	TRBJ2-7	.	CASMGQTGEQYF	TGTGCCAGCATGGGCCAAACGGGGGAGCAGTACTTC
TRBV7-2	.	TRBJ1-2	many	CASSLAVVDYGYTF	TGTGCCAGCAGCTTAGCGGTGGTGGACTATGGCTACACCTTC
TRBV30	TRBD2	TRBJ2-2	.	CAWSPLALYTGEQFF	TGTGCCTGGAGCCCACTAGCGCTTTACACCGGGGAGCAGTTTTTT
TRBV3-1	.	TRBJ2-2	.	CASSPTGLNTGELFF	TGTGCCAGCAGCCCTACAGGTTTGAACACCGGGGAGCTGTTTTTT
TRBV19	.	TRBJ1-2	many	CASSIRGSGYTF	TGTGCCAGTAGTATCCGAGGGAGTGGCTACACCTTC